A selection of T cell receptor beta chains follows, all from one sample in a study of T cell responses to AZD1222 COVID-19 vaccine. Generated by immunoSEQ multiplex PCR, the TCRdb table keeps only in-frame clones and is missing some. The data show some 150,000 clones, 70% to 90% seen once. The sample was peripheral blood, taken on day 0 of AZD1222 vaccination. The receptors come from an adult in good health. Each CDR3 is given with its conserved first and last residue. D genes are given only for firm matches. Expanded clones get a size class; other rows say once, few or many, or leave the size out.

cdr3_aa cdr3_nt d_call j_call v_call clone_size
CASSINSYEQYF TGTGCCAGCAGCATAAACTCCTACGAGCAGTACTTC . TRBJ2-7 TRBV6-2/TRBV6-3 .
CASSSSIRGSF TGTGCCAGCAGTTCCTCAATCAGGGGATCCTTC . TRBJ1-2 TRBV28 .
CASSLASGATSGANVLTF TGCGCCAGCAGCTTGGCCTCAGGGGCGACCTCTGGGGCCAACGTCCTGACTTTC . TRBJ2-6 TRBV5-1 .
CASSRVDNQPQHF TGTGCCAGCAGCAGGGTGGACAATCAGCCCCAGCATTTT . TRBJ1-5 TRBV6-2/TRBV6-3 .
CASSIGLAGNNEQFF TGTGCCAGTAGTATAGGTCTAGCGGGGAACAATGAGCAGTTCTTC TRBD2 TRBJ2-1 TRBV19 .
CASSAPRGGLKYTGELFF TGTGCCAGCAGCGCCCCTCGGGGGGGGCTTAAGTACACCGGGGAGCTGTTTTTT TRBD2 TRBJ2-2 TRBV9 .
CATSDPLAKAFF TGTGCCACCAGTGACCCTTTGGCGAAAGCTTTCTTT . TRBJ1-1 TRBV24-1 .
CASSLTGPVNEQFF TGTGCCAGCAGCTTAACGGGACCTGTCAATGAGCAGTTCTTC . TRBJ2-1 TRBV7-2 .
CASSRRGNEKLFF TGTGCCAGCAGCCGCAGGGGAAATGAAAAACTGTTTTTT . TRBJ1-4 TRBV13 .
CASKSRQGLNSPLHF TGTGCCAGCAAAAGCCGACAGGGGCTTAATTCACCCCTCCACTTT TRBD1 TRBJ1-6 TRBV2 .
CASSPRQVNTEAFF TGTGCCAGCAGCCCGAGACAGGTGAACACTGAAGCTTTCTTT . TRBJ1-1 TRBV7-9 .
CASSQEGRGATEAFF TGTGCCAGCAGCCAAGAGGGCAGGGGGGCGACTGAAGCTTTCTTT TRBD1 TRBJ1-1 TRBV3-1/TRBV3-2 once
CASVTGDRGNQPQHF TGTGCCAGCGTAACCGGGGACAGGGGGAATCAGCCCCAGCATTTT TRBD1 TRBJ1-5 TRBV6-5 .
CASSFSGSGTDTQYF TGTGCCAGCAGTTTCAGCGGGAGCGGCACAGATACGCAGTATTTT TRBD2 TRBJ2-3 TRBV6-5 .
CAWSVYRGRNEKLFF TGTGCCTGGAGTGTCTACAGGGGAAGAAATGAAAAACTGTTTTTT TRBD1 TRBJ1-4 TRBV30 .
CASSKPGYEAFF TGTGCCAGCAGTAAACCGGGCTATGAAGCTTTCTTT . TRBJ1-1 TRBV28 .
CAWSPQGNYGYTF TGTGCCTGGAGTCCACAGGGGAACTATGGCTACACCTTC TRBD1 TRBJ1-2 TRBV30 .
CASRALGGTDTQYF TGTGCCAGCAGGGCGCTGGGGGGGACAGATACGCAGTATTTT TRBD2 TRBJ2-3 TRBV5-4 many
CASIRDLGPETQYF TGTGCCAGCATCCGGGACCTGGGGCCAGAGACCCAGTACTTC . TRBJ2-5 TRBV6-5 .
CASSPVSVGGETQYF TGTGCCAGCAGCCCGGTTTCTGTGGGGGGAGAGACCCAGTACTTC . TRBJ2-5 TRBV11-1 .
CASSLGAAIMNTEAFF TGCGCCAGCAGCTTGGGGGCAGCGATCATGAACACTGAAGCTTTCTTT . TRBJ1-1 TRBV5-1 .
CASSDIAGVADTQYF TGTGCCAGCTCAGATATAGCGGGAGTGGCAGATACGCAGTATTTT TRBD2 TRBJ2-3 TRBV18 once
CASSFQVSTEAFF TGCGCCAGCAGCTTCCAGGTGAGCACTGAAGCTTTCTTT . TRBJ1-1 TRBV5-1 .
CASSEEGGIGSYNEQFF TGTGCCAGCAGTGAGGAGGGGGGAATTGGGTCCTACAATGAGCAGTTCTTC . TRBJ2-1 TRBV28 .
CASSPTGSTDTQYF TGTGCCAGCTCACCAACAGGGAGCACAGATACGCAGTATTTT . TRBJ2-3 TRBV18 .
CASSSVGQGFRQPQHF TGTGCCAGCAGTTCGGTCGGACAGGGCTTTCGTCAGCCCCAGCATTTT TRBD1 TRBJ1-5 TRBV28 .
CASSALYSNQPQHF TGTGCCAGTAGTGCACTTTATAGCAATCAGCCCCAGCATTTT . TRBJ1-5 TRBV19 .
CASRGDRVREKLFF TGTGCCAGCAGGGGGGACAGGGTGAGGGAAAAACTGTTTTTT TRBD1 TRBJ1-4 TRBV7-9 .
CASSQDPGGRTDTQYF TGTGCCAGCAGCCAAGATCCCGGGGGGCGCACAGATACGCAGTATTTT . TRBJ2-3 TRBV4-2 .
CASTSSGTRHSGANVLTF TGTGCCAGCACCTCTTCCGGGACACGCCACTCTGGGGCCAACGTCCTGACTTTC . TRBJ2-6 TRBV27 .
CASSLPSGGETQYF TGTGCCAGCAGTTTACCTAGCGGGGGAGAGACCCAGTACTTC TRBD2 TRBJ2-5 TRBV28 .
CASSARSGAYNEQFF TGTGCCAGCAGCGCGAGGTCTGGGGCGTACAATGAGCAGTTCTTC . TRBJ2-1 TRBV6-5 .
CASSLQVAGGYTF TGTGCCAGCAGCCTGCAGGTCGCGGGTGGCTACACCTTC . TRBJ1-2 TRBV5-4 .
CASSVVGAAGNTIYF TGTGCCAGCAGCGTAGTCGGGGCGGCAGGAAACACCATATATTTT . TRBJ1-3 TRBV9 once
CASSLGPWGGQETQYF TGTGCCAGCAGCTTAGGCCCGTGGGGGGGACAAGAGACCCAGTACTTC TRBD2 TRBJ2-5 TRBV11-2 .
CASSLVTGGVEKLFF TGTGCCAGCAGCTTAGTTACAGGGGGCGTTGAAAAACTGTTTTTT TRBD1 TRBJ1-4 TRBV7-9 .
CASSLDSTRNTEAFF TGTGCCAGCAGCTTAGACAGCACGCGGAACACTGAAGCTTTCTTT . TRBJ1-1 TRBV7-2 .
CASSPKGAYYGYTF TGTGCCAGCTCACCTAAGGGCGCGTACTATGGCTACACCTTC . TRBJ1-2 TRBV18 once
CASSPGGVVARSGNTIYF TGTGCCAGCAGCCCGGGGGGGGTCGTGGCTAGGTCTGGAAACACCATATATTTT . TRBJ1-3 TRBV7-8 .
CASSLVLGAKETQYF TGCGCCAGCAGTCTGGTACTCGGGGCGAAAGAGACCCAGTACTTC . TRBJ2-5 TRBV23-1 .
CAISQDRAGYNEQFF TGTGCCATCAGCCAAGACAGGGCGGGGTACAATGAGCAGTTCTTC . TRBJ2-1 TRBV10-3 .
CATGTGVYEQYF TGTGCCACCGGGACAGGGGTATACGAGCAGTACTTC TRBD1 TRBJ2-7 TRBV28 .
CASSLGTENRAQHF TGTGCCAGCAGCTTGGGGACAGAGAACCGGGCCCAGCATTTT . TRBJ1-5 TRBV5-6 .
CASSREQPQETQYF TGTGCCAGCAGTAGGGAACAGCCGCAAGAGACCCAGTACTTC . TRBJ2-5 TRBV11-1 .
CASMATYSGNTIYF TGCGCCAGCATGGCCACTTACTCTGGAAACACCATATATTTT . TRBJ1-3 TRBV5-1 .
CASSYLRDAGETQYF TGTGCCAGCAGTTATCTCAGGGACGCAGGGGAGACCCAGTACTTC . TRBJ2-5 TRBV6-6 once
CASSLAVPGTGGNEQYF TGTGCCAGCAGCTTAGCTGTACCCGGGACAGGGGGCAACGAGCAGTACTTC TRBD1 TRBJ2-7 TRBV7-6 .
CASSTGTGGFNEKLFF TGTGCCAGTAGCACCGGGACAGGCGGTTTTAATGAAAAACTGTTTTTT TRBD1 TRBJ1-4 TRBV19 .
CASSQQRNYGYTF TGTGCCAGCAGCCAACAGAGGAACTATGGCTACACCTTC . TRBJ1-2 TRBV12-3/TRBV12-4 few
CASSFAGSRTYNEQFF TGTGCCAGCAGTTTTGCGGGGTCACGAACCTACAATGAGCAGTTCTTC . TRBJ2-1 TRBV28 .
CASSPTSRDRGINEKLFF TGTGCCAGCAGCCCAACGTCCCGGGACAGGGGGATAAATGAAAAACTGTTTTTT TRBD1 TRBJ1-4 TRBV7-9 .
CASSPGGFSTDTQYF TGTGCCAGCAGTCCAGGGGGGTTTAGCACAGATACGCAGTATTTT . TRBJ2-3 TRBV28 once
CASSTLGDRGRQPQHF TGTGCCAGTAGTACCCTCGGGGACAGGGGGCGGCAGCCCCAGCATTTT TRBD1 TRBJ1-5 TRBV19 .
CATRHRGLNTEAFF TGTGCCACCCGGCACAGGGGATTGAACACTGAAGCTTTCTTT TRBD1 TRBJ1-1 TRBV10-3 .
CATSRDIVDRGRQETQYF TGTGCCACCAGCAGAGATATAGTCGACAGGGGGCGCCAAGAGACCCAGTACTTC TRBD1 TRBJ2-5 TRBV15 .
CASSLTAGTDTQYF TGTGCCAGCAGCTTAACGGCTGGCACAGATACGCAGTATTTT . TRBJ2-3 TRBV7-3 once
CASSRTQDKGTEAFF TGTGCCAGCAGCCGAACCCAGGACAAGGGTACTGAAGCTTTCTTT . TRBJ1-1 TRBV7-9 .
CATSRDNGVPNEKLFF TGTGCCACCAGCAGAGATAACGGGGTACCTAATGAAAAACTGTTTTTT . TRBJ1-4 TRBV15 .
CASSGPGGSREQFF TGTGCCAGCAGTGGCCCGGGGGGTTCGCGTGAGCAGTTCTTC TRBD2 TRBJ2-1 TRBV2 .